The clone carrying this TCR beta chain was counted ten times or more. The antigen remains undetermined. The data were obtained in a study of CD8 T cells in ankylosing spondylitis. General study results and limits: Clones linked to disease, bearing a CD8+ phenotype, were relatively rare in peripheral blood. Disease-linked clones reportedly concentrated significantly in matched ankylosing spondylitis synovial fluid.

Making use of molecular barcodes, quantitative 5'-RACE generated TCR beta libraries. MiXCR, applied by TCRdb to the 5' RACE reads, yields one record per CDR3 protein. The sample lists 100,000 to 150,000 distinct CDR3 sequences; roughly 9% were seen once. V shed 1 base and J shed 4 bases, with 13 bases lying between them. The CDR3 length is 15 residues. Germline V gene data show CDR1 as SGHAT and CDR2 as FQNNGV. This sequence joins TRBV11-2 and TRBJ1-1, with D hard to call. The sequence was collected from a male donor with ankylosing spondylitis or in good health (not recorded which). Sequencing was carried out using blood, either unsorted or a sorted T cell fraction (not recorded which). The CDR3 DNA reads as TGTGCCAGCAGCTTAGTGGTGGGGAATCCCACTGAAGCTTTCTTT. Translating gives CASSLVVGNPTEAFF.